This T cell receptor beta chain was captured by sequencing in a study of blood T cell repertoires in COVID-19. Study at large: Samples of COVID-19 (acute and convalescent) were obtained from the United States, Italy and Spain. Sources were T cells, B-cell-depleted T cells, or PBMCs; the material itself was cDNA or gDNA.

This clone was observed a few times. As processed by the authors: Estimates of nucleated cell counts were drawn from the amplification of reference gene primers. Profiled with immunoSEQ multiplex PCR; TCRdb holds only in-frame clones, not every one. The V and J calls and clone size are taken from that table; D and trimming were inferred from the DNA. Here the sample spans around 80,000 clones, roughly 90% being singletons. V was clipped by 2 bases and J by 10 bases, with 15 bases between them. The CDR3 is 15 amino acids. Germline V gives CDR1 SGHTA, CDR2 FQGNSA. Sequencing input: peripheral blood. The clonotype comes from a man in his fifties or sixties with acute or convalescent COVID-19. This chain links TRBV7-2 with TRBJ1-6; tentatively, D is TRBD1 (6 bases). CDR3 loop: CASSLPGQRASPLHF. CDR3 coding DNA: TGTGCCAGCAGCTTACCGGGACAACGTGCCTCACCCCTCCACTTT.